This T cell receptor beta chain was observed in a study of blood T cell repertoires in COVID-19. About the research overall: Donors in the United States, Italy and Spain gave samples during acute or convalescent COVID-19. PBMCs, B-cell-depleted T cells, or T cells were the source of the cDNA or gDNA that made up the material.

The repertoire was sequenced with immunoSEQ multiplex PCR; TCRdb's copy has only in-frame clones and lacks some. The table lists about 270,000 clones, 85% to 90% of them singletons. The CDR3 contains 13 residues. Germline-derived CDR1 and CDR2 are SNHLY and FYNNEI. V lost 7 bases and J 4 bases, leaving 13 bases between the germline ends. Specimen: peripheral blood. This sequence was found in a human donor in a cohort sampled during active COVID-19. The chain has TRBV2 and TRBJ1-1; no reliable D call. CDR3 sequence (DNA): TGTGCCAGCACCGGTGAATCTATCACTGAAGCTTTCTTT. Translating gives CASTGESITEAFF.